This T cell receptor beta chain comes out of a study of blood T cell repertoires in COVID-19. Study at large: The United States, Italy and Spain supplied acute and convalescent COVID-19 samples. The analysed material was cDNA or gDNA that came from T cells, B-cell-depleted T cells, or PBMCs.

The junction had 7 bases not matched to a gene; V was cut back by 6 bases and J by 3 bases. In germline, CDR1 is MNHEY, CDR2 SVGAGI. There are 15 residues in the CDR3. Original processing notes: Nucleated cell counts were estimated from reference gene primer amplification. TCRdb's table, derived via immunoSEQ multiplex PCR, lists solely in-frame clones and lacks some. V, J and clone size were drawn from that table, and D and trimming were deduced from the DNA. The table lists 68,000 or so clones, about 86% of them singletons, with 3.5% to 5% in the top ten. The sample comprised peripheral blood. This TCR derives from a man aged 45-60 years with acute or convalescent COVID-19. V gene TRBV6-5 combines with J gene TRBJ1-3; 8 nucleotides match TRBD1. In DNA, the CDR3 is TGTGCCAGCAGCCTTGACAGGGGAGGTGGAAACACCATATATTTT. Encoded protein: CASSLDRGGGNTIYF.